The source of this T cell receptor (beta chain) is a study of blood T cell dynamics during melanoma immunotherapy. Every bulk PBMC sample received the same 350 ng of DNA. Sequenced by immunoSEQ multiplex PCR; TCRdb stores in-frame clones only, minus some. The table lists approximately 9,700 clones, 75% to 90% of them singletons, with roughly 7.4% in the top ten. Time point given: pre-treatment baseline. At 12 weeks after first infusion, RECIST 1.1 defined response for most patients. The V gene lost 5 bases and the J gene lost 6 bases, with 10 bases spanning the gap. Germline loops: CDR1 SQVTM, CDR2 ANQGSEA. The CDR3 has 11 residues.

The source is a human donor with melanoma. The material sequenced was blood, taken from a patient treated with checkpoint blockade. J is TRBJ1-2 and V is TRBV29-1; D unclear. The CDR3 region is CSVLLGNGYTF. For the CDR3, the DNA is TGCAGCGTTTTACTAGGGAATGGCTACACCTTC.